This entry features one T cell receptor beta chain sequence. Its recognized antigen is unknown. One base away there is no much larger clone; base qualities are not given. V was cut back by 1 base and J by 4 bases, leaving a gap of 8 bases between them. Measured from the cysteine to the phenylalanine, the CDR3 is 14 residues long. Only the CDR3 region is kept as DNA, spanning 42 bases read in frame from base 1. CDR1 MNHEY and CDR2 SMNVEV were looked up in the germline V gene (reference sequence). Genomic DNA was isolated from the sorted cells so that the TCRbeta CDR3 region could be sequenced. The immunoSEQ Assay was used to sequence the TCRbeta CDR3 regions. The immuneACCESS repertoire file appears here via TCRdb, limited to in-frame rearrangements. These files lack a portion of the clones; in checked studies, under half of the deficit traces to unresolved V genes, and the cause of the others is not known. This sample gives about 58,000 clones in total; roughly 87% of them show up just once. The biggest ten clones account for less than 0.75% of the sample.

This specimen belongs to a study of OX40 agonist ivuxolimab in advanced cancers. Broadly, across the study: Ivuxolimab was a fully human IgG2 agonistic monoclonal antibody targeting the costimulatory receptor OX40 (CD134). Intravenous ivuxolimab was administered to patients every 2 weeks at six dose levels: 0.01, 0.1, 0.3, 1.5, 3 and 10 mg/kg. Of the approximately 50 dose-escalation patients, hepatocellular carcinoma was present in about 20, melanoma in approximately 15, renal cell carcinoma in 9 and head and neck cancer in 9. A male proportion of 82.7% and a mean age of roughly 55 years, ranging from about 20 to 79, were recorded for the dose-escalation cohort. Prior anti-PD-1, anti-PD-L1 or anti-CTLA-4 therapy was permitted, and less than 45% of dose-escalation patients had received checkpoint inhibitors. Partial responses were achieved by three dose-escalation patients, of whom one had hepatocellular carcinoma and two had cutaneous melanoma. Peripheral TCRbeta sequencing aimed to test whether ivuxolimab altered TCR sequence diversity and caused clonal T-cell expansion. The paper describes the monotherapy dose-escalation part (N of about 50 patients) of the phase I trial of ivuxolimab.

The investigation overall reported the following: After ivuxolimab, expanded clones were on average more numerous among CD8+ T cells than among CD4+ T cells. At doses from 0.1 to 3.0 mg/kg, clonal expansion was seen in both CD4+ and CD8+ blood T cells between baseline and week 6. Low levels of normalized T-cell clonal expansion were also shown by some nonresponding patients. In the 0.1-3.0 mg/kg groups, partial responders were among the patients with the lowest normalized peripheral clonal expansion, particularly in CD8+ T cells. The antigen specificity of the peripheral T cells that underwent clonal expansion was not determined.

The trial excluded patients who had a history of autoimmune disease or who were on systemic immunosuppression. Peripheral blood for TCR sequencing was collected from all dose cohorts at baseline, on cycle 4 day 1, and on cycle 7 day 1. Samples were obtained from an open-label, multicenter, first-in-human phase I dose-escalation trial of ivuxolimab. Adults with locally advanced or metastatic head and neck squamous cell, hepatocellular, melanoma or renal cell carcinoma were enrolled in the trial. Before TCR sequencing, CD4+ and CD8+ T cells were separately sorted from peripheral blood. This sequence uses TRBV27 and TRBJ2-1; no D gene is confidently identified. The sequence derives from an adult with an advanced solid tumor such as melanoma, head and neck, liver or kidney cancer. Material: CD4+ or CD8+ T cells sorted from blood, obtained in a trial of the OX40 agonist ivuxolimab. The CDR3: CASSLFPSYNEQFF. The sequence in DNA is TGTGCCAGCAGTTTATTCCCCAGTTACAATGAGCAGTTCTTC.